These 8 T cell receptor beta chains were all obtained from the same sample, sequenced in a study of Graves' ophthalmopathy and Graves' hyperthyroidism. Scientists amplified the TCR beta CDR3 regions from RNA transcripts. A first-round RT-PCR used HTBI primers, followed by a second-round multiplex PCR. TCRdb ran MiXCR on the multiplex PCR reads and lists one entry per CDR3 protein. The sample contains some 520,000 distinct CDR3 sequences, roughly an eighth of which appear only once. Input material: blood. The origin of the receptors is a woman in her 30s with Graves' ophthalmopathy.

This clonotype was counted at least ten times. The V call is TRBV6-1, the J call TRBJ1-1; no reliable D call. CDR1 is MNHNS, CDR2 SASEGT, per germline. This CDR3 has 13 amino acids. V was shortened by 1 base and J by 6 bases, with 9 bases between the two germline ends. Here the CDR3 DNA reads TGTGCCAGCAGTGAAGTTAGTACGGCTGAAGCTTTCTTT. It translates to CASSEVSTAEAFF.

This clonotype was counted between two and nine times. This chain uses TRBV30 with TRBJ2-7; D is uncertain. V shed 4 bases and J shed 5 bases, with 0 bases lying between them. The length of the CDR3 is 8 residues. Per the germline V gene, CDR1 is GTSNPN and CDR2 is SVGIG (reference sequence). CDR3 DNA sequence: TGTGCCTGGAACGAGCAGTACTTC. Residues: CAWNEQYF.

This clonotype has at least ten counts. The genes are TRBV10-3 and TRBJ2-7; D might be TRBD1 (5 bases). The CDR3 runs to 17 residues. Per the germline V gene, CDR1 is ENHRY and CDR2 is SYGVKD. V lost 1 base to trimming and J lost 5 bases, with 21 bases between them. The CDR3 loop reads CAISEWYPGQGKDEQYF. The CDR3 DNA is TGTGCCATCAGTGAGTGGTACCCAGGGCAGGGTAAAGACGAGCAGTACTTC.

This clonotype came up many times. The rearrangement uses TRBV7-3 and TRBJ2-2, with 8 bases identical to TRBD2. V lost 4 bases and J lost 1; bases outside the gene matches: 5. The germline CDR1 and CDR2 sequences are SGHTA and FQGTGA. The CDR3 length is 16 residues. The DNA for the CDR3 is TGTGCCAGCAGCTCCCGAACTAGCGGGAACACCGGGGAGCTGTTTTTT. This codes for CASSSRTSGNTGELFF.

This clonotype was detected only a few times. The rearrangement uses TRBV11-2 and TRBJ2-2; 7 nucleotides match TRBD1. V lost 5 bases to trimming and J lost 5 bases; unmatched junction nucleotides: 8. The germline V gene encodes CDR1 SGHAT and CDR2 FQNNGV. CDR3 length: 15 amino acids. The CDR3 DNA follows: TGTGCCAGCAGCACCCGGACAGGTCGGACCGGGGAGCTGTTTTTT. As protein: CASSTRTGRTGELFF.

This clonotype occurred many times. This chain connects TRBV28 to TRBJ2-5, with 8 bases matching TRBD1. J gave up 1 base and V 3 bases, and 10 bases lay outside the gene matches. The CDR3 is made up of 17 amino acids. CDR1 and CDR2 from the germline V gene are MDHEN and SYDVKM. Here the CDR3 DNA reads TGTGCCAGCAGTTTCGAAATACTAGGACAGGGCCAAGAGACCCAGTACTTC. The encoded protein is CASSFEILGQGQETQYF.

This clonotype was counted at least ten times. The chain's CDR3 is CASSYRVVGFTYEQYF. In DNA, the CDR3 is TGTGCCAGCAGTTACAGGGTTGTGGGCTTCACCTACGAGCAGTACTTC. The chain is built from TRBV28 and TRBJ2-7, with D maybe TRBD1 (6 bases). Trimming shortened V by 4 bases and J by 2 bases, and 18 bases separated the two germline ends. Germline lookup yields CDR1 MDHEN and CDR2 SYDVKM. The CDR3 runs to 16 residues.

In its sample, this clonotype was seen many times. The CDR3 nucleotides are TGTGCCTGGAGTGTTGTTCGAGACAGGGGACGCGAGCAGTACTTC. Protein sequence: CAWSVVRDRGREQYF. The rearrangement links TRBV30 to TRBJ2-7, with 8 bases identical to TRBD1. V shed 0 bases and J 6 bases; nucleotides not matched to a gene: 10. CDR1 and CDR2 (germline): GTSNPN, SVGIG (reference sequence). There are 15 residues in the CDR3. The entire variable domain, with the rest obtained from reference TRBV30 and TRBJ2-7, is as follows: SQTIHQWPATLVQPVGSPLSLECTVEGTSNPNLYWYRQAAGRGLQLLFYSVGIGQISSEVPQNLSASRPQDRQFILSSKKLLLSDSGFYLCAWSVVRDRGREQYFGPGTRLTVT.